The clone carrying this T cell receptor (beta chain) was observed a few times. This record comes from a study of blood T cell repertoires in COVID-19. Whole-study context: The United States, Italy and Spain were the sources of the acute and convalescent COVID-19 samples.

Study processing details: From reference gene primer amplification, estimates of nucleated cell counts were derived. Clones were read by immunoSEQ multiplex PCR, and TCRdb kept only the in-frame ones, dropping some. V, J and clone size are taken as reported in that table, and D and trimming were inferred from the DNA itself. The data contain about 240,000 clones, 86% of them singletons. The CDR3 spans 15 residues. V was pared by 0 bases and J by 6 bases, with 4 bases of the junction left unmatched. The germline V gene encodes CDR1 SGHTS and CDR2 YDEGEE. This receptor was taken from a man at least 80 years old with acute or convalescent COVID-19. The chain links TRBV5-8 to TRBJ1-5, with 9 nucleotides matching TRBD1. The sample was peripheral blood. DNA of the CDR3: TGTGCCAGCAGCTTGGAAGGGACAGGGATTCAGCCCCAGCATTTT. It is translated as CASSLEGTGIQPQHF.